This TCR beta chain stems from a study of T cell responses to AZD1222 COVID-19 vaccine. The CDR3 loop spans 14 amino acids. The germline V gene encodes CDR1 MNHEY and CDR2 SVGAGI. Trimming pared 0 bases from V and 4 bases from J, leaving 9 bases between. Notes on the study in general: Without day 14 samples, only post-peak T cell repertoires were studied. In the spike-specific TCR repertoire, nearly half reportedly target unmutated variant regions. Baseline testing showed seropositivity in only 5 or 6 AZD1222 recipients. White British donors predominated, females outnumbered males, and clonal diversity was possibly underestimated.

Libraries were prepared by immunoSEQ multiplex PCR; TCRdb keeps only in-frame clonotypes and omits some of them. The sample holds 150,000 to 200,000 clones; approximately 87% are singletons and the top ten take roughly 4%. About this clone itself: Its antigen is unknown.

The sequenced sample was peripheral blood, obtained 28 days after the second AZD1222 dose. The source of this sequence is an adult who received the AZD1222 COVID-19 vaccine. J is TRBJ1-2 and V is TRBV6-5; no reliable D call. CDR3 DNA sequence: TGTGCCAGCAGTTACTCTTCCCCTCCCTATGGCTACACCTTC. This translates into CASSYSSPPYGYTF.